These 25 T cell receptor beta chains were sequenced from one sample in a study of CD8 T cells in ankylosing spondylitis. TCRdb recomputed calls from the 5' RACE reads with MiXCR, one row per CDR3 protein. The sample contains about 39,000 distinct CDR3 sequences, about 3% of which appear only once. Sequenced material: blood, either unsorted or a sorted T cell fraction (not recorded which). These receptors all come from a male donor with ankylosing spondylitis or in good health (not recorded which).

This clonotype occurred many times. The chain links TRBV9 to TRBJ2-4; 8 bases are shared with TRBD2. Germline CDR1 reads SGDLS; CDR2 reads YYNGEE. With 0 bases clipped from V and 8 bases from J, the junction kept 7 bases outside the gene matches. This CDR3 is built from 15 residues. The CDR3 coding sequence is TGTGCCAGCAGCGTAGGATCGGGAGGGAGGCACATTCAGTACTTC. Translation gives CASSVGSGGRHIQYF.

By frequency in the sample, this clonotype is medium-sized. The CDR3 coding sequence is TGTGCCACCGAGGCTGGGGCGGTCACAACTAATGAAAAACTGTTTTTT. Protein sequence: CATEAGAVTTNEKLFF. The V and J genes are TRBV24-1 and TRBJ1-4; TRBD1 might be the D (5 bases). The V end was cut by 9 bases, the J end by 0 bases, with 16 bases between. In germline, CDR1 is KGHDR, CDR2 SFDVKD. The length of the CDR3 is 16 residues.

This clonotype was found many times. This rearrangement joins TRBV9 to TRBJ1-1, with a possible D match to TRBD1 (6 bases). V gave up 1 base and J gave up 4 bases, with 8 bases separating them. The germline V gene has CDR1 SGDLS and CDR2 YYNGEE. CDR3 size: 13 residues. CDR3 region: CASSVQGSTEAFF. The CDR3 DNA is TGTGCCAGCAGCGTACAGGGGAGCACTGAAGCTTTCTTT. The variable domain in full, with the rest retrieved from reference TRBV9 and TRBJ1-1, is DSGVTQTPKHLITATGQRVTLRCSPRSGDLSVYWYQQSLDQGLQFLIQYYNGEERAKGNILERFSAQQFPDLHSELNLSSLELGDSALYFCASSVQGSTEAFFGQGTRLTVV.

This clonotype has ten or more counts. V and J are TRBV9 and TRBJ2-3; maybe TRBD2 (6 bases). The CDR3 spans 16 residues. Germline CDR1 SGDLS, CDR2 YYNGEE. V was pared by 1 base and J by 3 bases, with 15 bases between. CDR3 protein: CASSVLAHSGTDTQYF. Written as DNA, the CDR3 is TGTGCCAGCAGCGTACTAGCGCACTCCGGGACAGATACGCAGTATTTT. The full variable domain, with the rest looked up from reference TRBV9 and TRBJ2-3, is DSGVTQTPKHLITATGQRVTLRCSPRSGDLSVYWYQQSLDQGLQFLIQYYNGEERAKGNILERFSAQQFPDLHSELNLSSLELGDSALYFCASSVLAHSGTDTQYFGPGTRLTVL.

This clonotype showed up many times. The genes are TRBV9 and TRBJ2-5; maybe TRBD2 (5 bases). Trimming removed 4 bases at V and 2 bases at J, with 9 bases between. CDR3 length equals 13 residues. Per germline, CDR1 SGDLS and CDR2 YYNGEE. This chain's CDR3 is CASSRGPQETQYF. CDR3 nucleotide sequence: TGTGCCAGCAGCCGAGGGCCACAAGAGACCCAGTACTTC. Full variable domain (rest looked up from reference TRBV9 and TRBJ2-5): DSGVTQTPKHLITATGQRVTLRCSPRSGDLSVYWYQQSLDQGLQFLIQYYNGEERAKGNILERFSAQQFPDLHSELNLSSLELGDSALYFCASSRGPQETQYFGPGTRLLVL.

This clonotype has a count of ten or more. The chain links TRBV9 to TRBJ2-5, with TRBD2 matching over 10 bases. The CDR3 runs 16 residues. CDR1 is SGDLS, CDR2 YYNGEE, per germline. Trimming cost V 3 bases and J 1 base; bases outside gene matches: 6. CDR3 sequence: CASSAPGLASQETQYF. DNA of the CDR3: TGTGCCAGCAGCGCGCCGGGACTAGCGTCCCAAGAGACCCAGTACTTC. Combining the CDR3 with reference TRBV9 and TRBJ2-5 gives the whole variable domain DSGVTQTPKHLITATGQRVTLRCSPRSGDLSVYWYQQSLDQGLQFLIQYYNGEERAKGNILERFSAQQFPDLHSELNLSSLELGDSALYFCASSAPGLASQETQYFGPGTRLLVL.

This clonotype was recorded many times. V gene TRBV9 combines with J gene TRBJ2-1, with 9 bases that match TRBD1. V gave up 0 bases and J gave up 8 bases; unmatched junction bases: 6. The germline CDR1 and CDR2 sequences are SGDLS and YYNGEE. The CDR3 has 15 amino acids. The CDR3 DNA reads TGTGCCAGCAGCGTAGGGGGGACAGGGACGTATGAGCAGTTCTTC. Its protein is CASSVGGTGTYEQFF. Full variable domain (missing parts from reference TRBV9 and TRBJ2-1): DSGVTQTPKHLITATGQRVTLRCSPRSGDLSVYWYQQSLDQGLQFLIQYYNGEERAKGNILERFSAQQFPDLHSELNLSSLELGDSALYFCASSVGGTGTYEQFFGPGTRLTVL.

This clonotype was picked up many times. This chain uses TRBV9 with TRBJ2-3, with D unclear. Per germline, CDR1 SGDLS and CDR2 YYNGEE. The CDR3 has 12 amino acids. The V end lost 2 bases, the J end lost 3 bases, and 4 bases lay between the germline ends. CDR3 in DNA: TGTGCCAGCAGCGTCCAGACAGATACGCAGTATTTT. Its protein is CASSVQTDTQYF.

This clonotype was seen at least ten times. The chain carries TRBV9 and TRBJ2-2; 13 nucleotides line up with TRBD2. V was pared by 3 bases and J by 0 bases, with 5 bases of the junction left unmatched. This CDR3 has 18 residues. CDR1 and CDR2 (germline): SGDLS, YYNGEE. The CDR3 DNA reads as TGTGCCAGCAGCGCCAAGGGACTAGCGGGGTCGAACACCGGGGAGCTGTTTTTT. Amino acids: CASSAKGLAGSNTGELFF. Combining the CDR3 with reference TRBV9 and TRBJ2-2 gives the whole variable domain DSGVTQTPKHLITATGQRVTLRCSPRSGDLSVYWYQQSLDQGLQFLIQYYNGEERAKGNILERFSAQQFPDLHSELNLSSLELGDSALYFCASSAKGLAGSNTGELFFGEGSRLTVL.

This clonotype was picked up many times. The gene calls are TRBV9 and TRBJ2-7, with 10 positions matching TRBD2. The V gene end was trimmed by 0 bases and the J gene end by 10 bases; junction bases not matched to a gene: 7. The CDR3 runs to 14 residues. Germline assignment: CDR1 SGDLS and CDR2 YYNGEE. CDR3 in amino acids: CASSVDPSGSAQYV. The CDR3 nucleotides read TGTGCCAGCAGCGTAGATCCTAGCGGGAGCGCACAGTACGTC.

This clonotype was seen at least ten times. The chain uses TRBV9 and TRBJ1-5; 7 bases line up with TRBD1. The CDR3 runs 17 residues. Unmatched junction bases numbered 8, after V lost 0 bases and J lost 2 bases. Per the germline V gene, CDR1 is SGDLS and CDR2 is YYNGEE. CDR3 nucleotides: TGTGCCAGCAGCGTAGGGGGAGGGGGCGCCGGCAATCAGCCCCAGCATTTT. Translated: CASSVGGGGAGNQPQHF.

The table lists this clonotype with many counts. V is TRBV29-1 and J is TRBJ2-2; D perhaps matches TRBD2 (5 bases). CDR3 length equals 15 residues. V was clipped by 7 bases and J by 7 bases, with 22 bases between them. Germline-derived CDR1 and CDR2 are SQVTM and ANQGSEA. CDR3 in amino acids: CSAPRVGDLCGELFF. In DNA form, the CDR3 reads TGCAGCGCCCCGAGGGTAGGAGATCTTTGCGGGGAGCTGTTTTTT.

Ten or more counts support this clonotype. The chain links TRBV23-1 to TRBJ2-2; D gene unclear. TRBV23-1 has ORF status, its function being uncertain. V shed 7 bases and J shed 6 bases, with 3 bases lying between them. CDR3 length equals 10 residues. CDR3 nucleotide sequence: TGCGCCAGCACGGCCGGGGAGCTGTTTTTT. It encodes CASTAGELFF.

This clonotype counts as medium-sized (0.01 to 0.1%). CDR3: CSATTPSGTKNIQYF. CDR3 nucleotide sequence: TGCAGTGCTACCACCCCCAGCGGGACCAAAAACATTCAGTACTTC. This chain links TRBV20-1 with TRBJ2-4, with TRBD2 identical over 7 bases. This CDR3 has 15 amino acids. The ends lost 4 bases at V and 2 bases at J; junction bases unmatched: 8. Per germline, CDR1 DFQATT and CDR2 SNEGSKA (reference sequence).

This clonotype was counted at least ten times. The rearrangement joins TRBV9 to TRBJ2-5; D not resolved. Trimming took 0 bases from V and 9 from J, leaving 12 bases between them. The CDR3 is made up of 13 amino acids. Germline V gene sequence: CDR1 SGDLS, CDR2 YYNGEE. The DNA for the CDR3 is TGTGCCAGCAGCGTAGGGCATATTGGGGCCCAGTACTTC. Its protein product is CASSVGHIGAQYF.

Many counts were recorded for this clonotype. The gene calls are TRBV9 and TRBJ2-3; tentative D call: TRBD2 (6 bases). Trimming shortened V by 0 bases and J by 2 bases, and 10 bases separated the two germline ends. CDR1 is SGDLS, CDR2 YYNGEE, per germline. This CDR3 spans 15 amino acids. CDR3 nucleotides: TGTGCCAGCAGCGTAGAACGGGGGTACACAGATACGCAGTATTTT. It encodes CASSVERGYTDTQYF.

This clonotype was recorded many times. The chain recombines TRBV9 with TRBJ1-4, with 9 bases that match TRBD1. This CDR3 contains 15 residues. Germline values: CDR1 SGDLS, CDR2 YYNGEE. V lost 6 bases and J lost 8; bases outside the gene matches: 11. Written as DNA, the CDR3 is TGTGCCAGCAATCGAGGGGACAGGGAGGCGGAAAAACTGTTTTTT. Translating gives CASNRGDREAEKLFF.

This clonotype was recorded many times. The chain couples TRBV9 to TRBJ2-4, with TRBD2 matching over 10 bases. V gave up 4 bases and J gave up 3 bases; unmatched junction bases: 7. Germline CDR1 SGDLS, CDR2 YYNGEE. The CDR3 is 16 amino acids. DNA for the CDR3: TGTGCCAGCAGCTCCCTAGCGGGGGAACGCAAAAACATTCAGTACTTC. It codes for CASSSLAGERKNIQYF.

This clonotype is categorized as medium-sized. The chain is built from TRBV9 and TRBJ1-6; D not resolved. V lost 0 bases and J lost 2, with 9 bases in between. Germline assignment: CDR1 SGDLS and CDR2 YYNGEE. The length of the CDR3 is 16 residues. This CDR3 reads CASSVARSAYNSPLHF. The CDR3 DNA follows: TGTGCCAGCAGCGTAGCTCGGTCGGCCTATAATTCACCCCTCCACTTT.

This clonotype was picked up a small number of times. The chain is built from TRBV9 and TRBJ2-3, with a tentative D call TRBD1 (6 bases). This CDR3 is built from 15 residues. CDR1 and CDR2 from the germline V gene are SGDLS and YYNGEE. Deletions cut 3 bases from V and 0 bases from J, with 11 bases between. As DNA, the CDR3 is TGTGCCAGCAGCGCACATACAGGGAGCACAGATACGCAGTATTTT. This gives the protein CASSAHTGSTDTQYF. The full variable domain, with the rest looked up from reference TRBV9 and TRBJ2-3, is DSGVTQTPKHLITATGQRVTLRCSPRSGDLSVYWYQQSLDQGLQFLIQYYNGEERAKGNILERFSAQQFPDLHSELNLSSLELGDSALYFCASSAHTGSTDTQYFGPGTRLTVL.

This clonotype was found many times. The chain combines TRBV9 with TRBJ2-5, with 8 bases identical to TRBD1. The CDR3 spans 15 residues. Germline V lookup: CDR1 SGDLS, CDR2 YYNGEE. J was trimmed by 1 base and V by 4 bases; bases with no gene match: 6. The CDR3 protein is CASSLGTGPQETQYF. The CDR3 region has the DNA TGTGCCAGCAGCCTAGGGACAGGACCCCAAGAGACCCAGTACTTC. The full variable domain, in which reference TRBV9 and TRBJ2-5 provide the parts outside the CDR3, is DSGVTQTPKHLITATGQRVTLRCSPRSGDLSVYWYQQSLDQGLQFLIQYYNGEERAKGNILERFSAQQFPDLHSELNLSSLELGDSALYFCASSLGTGPQETQYFGPGTRLLVL.

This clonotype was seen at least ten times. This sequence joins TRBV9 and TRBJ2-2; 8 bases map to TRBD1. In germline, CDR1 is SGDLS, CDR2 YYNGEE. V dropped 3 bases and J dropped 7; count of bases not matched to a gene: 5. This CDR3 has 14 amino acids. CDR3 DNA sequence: TGTGCCAGCAGCGCCAGGGGGCCGGGCGGGGAGCTGTTTTTT. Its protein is CASSARGPGGELFF.

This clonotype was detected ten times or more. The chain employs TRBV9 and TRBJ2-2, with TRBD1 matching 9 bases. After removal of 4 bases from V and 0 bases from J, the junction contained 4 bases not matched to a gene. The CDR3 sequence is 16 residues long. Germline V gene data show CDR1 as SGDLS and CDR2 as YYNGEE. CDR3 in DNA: TGTGCCAGCAGCATCCGACAGGGGGCGAACACCGGGGAGCTGTTTTTT. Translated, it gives CASSIRQGANTGELFF.

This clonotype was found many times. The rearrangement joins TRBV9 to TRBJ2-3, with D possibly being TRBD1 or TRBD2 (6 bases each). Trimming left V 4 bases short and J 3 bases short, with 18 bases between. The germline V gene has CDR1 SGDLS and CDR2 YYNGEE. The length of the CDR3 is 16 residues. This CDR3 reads CASSPNRAGGTDTQYF. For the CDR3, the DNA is TGTGCCAGCAGCCCCAACAGGGCTGGGGGGACAGATACGCAGTATTTT.

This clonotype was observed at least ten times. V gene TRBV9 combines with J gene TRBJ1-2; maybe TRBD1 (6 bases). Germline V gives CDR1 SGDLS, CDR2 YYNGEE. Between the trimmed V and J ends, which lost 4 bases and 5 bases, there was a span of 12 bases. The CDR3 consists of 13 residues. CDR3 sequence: CASSLQGGYGYTF. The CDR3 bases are TGTGCCAGCAGCCTACAGGGAGGTTATGGCTACACCTTC.